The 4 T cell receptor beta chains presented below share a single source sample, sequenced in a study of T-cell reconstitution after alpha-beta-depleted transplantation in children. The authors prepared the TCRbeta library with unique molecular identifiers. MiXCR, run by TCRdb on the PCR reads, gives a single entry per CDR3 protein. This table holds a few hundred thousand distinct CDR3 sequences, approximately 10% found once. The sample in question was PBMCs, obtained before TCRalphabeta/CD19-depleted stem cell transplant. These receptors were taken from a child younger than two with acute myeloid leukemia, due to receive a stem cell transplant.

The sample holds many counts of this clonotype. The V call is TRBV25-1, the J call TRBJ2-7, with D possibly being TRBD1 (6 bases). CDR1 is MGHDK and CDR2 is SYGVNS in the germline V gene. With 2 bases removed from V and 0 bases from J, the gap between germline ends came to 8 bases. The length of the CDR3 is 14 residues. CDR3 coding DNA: TGTGCCAGCAGTGAAGGGGACAACTCCTACGAGCAGTACTTC. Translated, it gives CASSEGDNSYEQYF.

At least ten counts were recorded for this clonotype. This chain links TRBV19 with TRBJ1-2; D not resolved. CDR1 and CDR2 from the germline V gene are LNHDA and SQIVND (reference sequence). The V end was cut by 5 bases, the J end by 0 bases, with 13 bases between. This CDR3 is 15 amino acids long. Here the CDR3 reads CASSGYRGTNYGYTF. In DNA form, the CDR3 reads TGTGCCAGTAGTGGCTACAGAGGAACTAACTATGGCTACACCTTC.

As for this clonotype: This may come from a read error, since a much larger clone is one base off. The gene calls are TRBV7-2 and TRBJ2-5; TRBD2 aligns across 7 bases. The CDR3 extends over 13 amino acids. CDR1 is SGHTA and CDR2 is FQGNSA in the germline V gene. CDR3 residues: CARSSRERETQYF. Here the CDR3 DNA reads TGTGCCAGGAGCTCGCGGGAGCGGGAGACCCAGTACTTC.

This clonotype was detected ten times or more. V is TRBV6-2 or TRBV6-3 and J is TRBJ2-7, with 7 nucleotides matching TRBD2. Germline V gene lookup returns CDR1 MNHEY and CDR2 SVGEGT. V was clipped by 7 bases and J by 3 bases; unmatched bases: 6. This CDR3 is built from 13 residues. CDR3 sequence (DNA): TGTGCCAGCACCTATTCGGGGGGCTACGAGCAGTACTTC. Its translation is CASTYSGGYEQYF.